These 2 T cell receptor beta chains were sequenced from one sample in a study of blood T cell repertoires in COVID-19. The assay was immunoSEQ multiplex PCR, and TCRdb's table has in-frame clones only and misses some. The sample holds 100,000 to 150,000 clones, around 87% seen once. Sequenced input: peripheral blood. These receptor sequences come from a man between 65 and 80 years old with active COVID-19.

This clone occurred once. The chain has TRBV9 and TRBJ2-1, with 9 nucleotides matching TRBD2. The junction had 15 bases not matched to a gene; V was cut back by 3 bases and J by 8 bases. The germline V gene encodes CDR1 SGDLS and CDR2 YYNGEE. This CDR3 is built from 17 residues. The DNA of the CDR3 is TGTGCCAGCAGCGCCTATGAGGCGGGAGGGCCCTCTCATGAGCAGTTCTTC. This codes for CASSAYEAGGPSHEQFF.

The rearrangement joins TRBV5-6 to TRBJ1-2; weak D call: TRBD1 (6 bases). This CDR3 is 15 amino acids long. The germline V gene encodes CDR1 SGHDT and CDR2 YYEEEE. Trimming took off 2 bases at V and 2 bases at J, with 13 bases between the two ends. The CDR3 DNA reads as TGTGCCAGCAGCTTACAGGCCCAGGGGAACTATGGCTACACCTTC. Encoded protein: CASSLQAQGNYGYTF.